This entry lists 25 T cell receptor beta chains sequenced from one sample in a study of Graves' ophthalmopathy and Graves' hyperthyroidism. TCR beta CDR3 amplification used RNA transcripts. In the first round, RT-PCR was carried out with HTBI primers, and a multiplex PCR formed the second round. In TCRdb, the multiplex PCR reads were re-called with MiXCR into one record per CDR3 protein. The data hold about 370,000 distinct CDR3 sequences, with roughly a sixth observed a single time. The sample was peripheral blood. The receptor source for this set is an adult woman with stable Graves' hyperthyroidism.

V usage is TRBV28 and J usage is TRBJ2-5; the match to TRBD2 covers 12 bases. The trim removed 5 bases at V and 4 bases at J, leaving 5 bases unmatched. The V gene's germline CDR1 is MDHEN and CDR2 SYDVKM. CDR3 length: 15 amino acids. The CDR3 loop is CASSPLAGGPETQYF. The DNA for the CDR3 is TGTGCCAGCAGTCCCCTAGCGGGAGGGCCAGAGACCCAGTACTTC.

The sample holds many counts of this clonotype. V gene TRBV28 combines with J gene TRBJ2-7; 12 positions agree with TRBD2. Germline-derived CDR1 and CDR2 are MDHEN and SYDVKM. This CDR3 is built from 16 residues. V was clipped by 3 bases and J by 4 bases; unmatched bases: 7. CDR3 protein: CASSFPLAGGSYEQYF. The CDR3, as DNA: TGTGCCAGCAGTTTTCCTCTAGCGGGAGGGAGTTACGAGCAGTACTTC.

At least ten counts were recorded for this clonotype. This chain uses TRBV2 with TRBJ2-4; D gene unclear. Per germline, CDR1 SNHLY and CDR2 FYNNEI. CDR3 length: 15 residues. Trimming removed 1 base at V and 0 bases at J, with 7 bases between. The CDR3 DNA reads TGTGCCAGCAGTGAAGTCAGTCTAGCCAAAAACATTCAGTACTTC. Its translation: CASSEVSLAKNIQYF.

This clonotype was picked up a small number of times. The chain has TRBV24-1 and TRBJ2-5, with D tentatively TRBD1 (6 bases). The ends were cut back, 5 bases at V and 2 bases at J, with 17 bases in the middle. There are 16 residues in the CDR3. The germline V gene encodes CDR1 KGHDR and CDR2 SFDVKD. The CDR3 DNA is TGTGCCACCAGTGGAGTGACGGGACAAACACAAGAGACCCAGTACTTC. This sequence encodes CATSGVTGQTQETQYF.

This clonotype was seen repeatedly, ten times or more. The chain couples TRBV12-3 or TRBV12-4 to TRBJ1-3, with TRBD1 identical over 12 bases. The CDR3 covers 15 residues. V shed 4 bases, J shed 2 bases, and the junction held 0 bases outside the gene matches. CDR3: CASSWDRGPGNTIYF. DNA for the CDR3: TGTGCCAGCAGTTGGGACAGGGGGCCTGGAAACACCATATATTTT.

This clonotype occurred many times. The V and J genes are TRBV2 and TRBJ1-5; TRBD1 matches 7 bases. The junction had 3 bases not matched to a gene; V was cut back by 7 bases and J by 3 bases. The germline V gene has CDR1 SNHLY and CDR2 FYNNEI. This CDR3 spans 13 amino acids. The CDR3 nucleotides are TGTGCCAGCACGACAGGGAACAATCAGCCCCAGCATTTT. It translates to CASTTGNNQPQHF.

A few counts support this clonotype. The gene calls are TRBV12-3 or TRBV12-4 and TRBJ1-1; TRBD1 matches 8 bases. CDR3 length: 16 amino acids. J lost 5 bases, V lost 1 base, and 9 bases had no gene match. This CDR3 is CASSLGGQGTSTEAFF. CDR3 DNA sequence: TGTGCCAGCAGTTTAGGCGGACAGGGCACGAGTACTGAAGCTTTCTTT.

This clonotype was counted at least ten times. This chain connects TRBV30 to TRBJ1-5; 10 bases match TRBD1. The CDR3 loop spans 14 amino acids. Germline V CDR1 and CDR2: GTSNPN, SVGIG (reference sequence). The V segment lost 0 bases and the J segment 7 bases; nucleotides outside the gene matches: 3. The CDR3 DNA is TGTGCCTGGAGTGTACTGGGACAGGGGCAGCCCCAGCATTTT. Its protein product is CAWSVLGQGQPQHF.

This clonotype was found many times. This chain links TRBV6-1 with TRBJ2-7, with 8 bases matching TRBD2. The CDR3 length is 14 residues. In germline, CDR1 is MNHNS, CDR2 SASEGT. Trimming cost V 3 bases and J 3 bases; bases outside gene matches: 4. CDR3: CASSETSDYYEQYF. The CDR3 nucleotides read TGTGCCAGCAGTGAGACTAGCGATTACTACGAGCAGTACTTC.

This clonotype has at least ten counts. CDR3 residues: CASSVWGQGSSPLHF. CDR3 coding DNA: TGTGCCAGCAGCGTATGGGGACAGGGGAGTTCACCCCTCCACTTT. The V call is TRBV7-2, the J call TRBJ1-6; 10 bases line up with TRBD1. CDR1 is SGHTA, CDR2 FQGNSA, per germline. This CDR3 comprises 15 residues. The ends lost 5 bases at V and 9 bases at J; junction bases unmatched: 7.

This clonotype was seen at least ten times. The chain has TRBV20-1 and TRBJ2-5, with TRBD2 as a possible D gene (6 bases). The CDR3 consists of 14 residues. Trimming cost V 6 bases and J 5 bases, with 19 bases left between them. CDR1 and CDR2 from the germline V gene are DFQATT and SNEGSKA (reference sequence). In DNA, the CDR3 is TGCAGTGCCCCCTCCGTAGCGGTGAGGGAGACCCAGTACTTC. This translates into CSAPSVAVRETQYF.

CDR3 in amino acids: CATSPTGVETQYF. The CDR3 bases are TGTGCCACCAGTCCGACAGGGGTGGAGACCCAGTACTTC. The chain carries TRBV24-1 and TRBJ2-5, with TRBD1 matching over 8 bases. Germline V CDR1 and CDR2: KGHDR, SFDVKD. The CDR3 has 13 amino acids. V lost 6 bases to trimming and J lost 5 bases; unmatched junction nucleotides: 4.

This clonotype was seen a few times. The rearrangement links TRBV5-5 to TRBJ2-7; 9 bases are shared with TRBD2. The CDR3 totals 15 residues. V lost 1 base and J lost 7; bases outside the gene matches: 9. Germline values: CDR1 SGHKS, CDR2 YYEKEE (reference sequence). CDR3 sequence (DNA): TGTGCCAGCAGCTTGCTAGCGGGATCATCAAGTGAGCAGTACTTC. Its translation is CASSLLAGSSSEQYF.

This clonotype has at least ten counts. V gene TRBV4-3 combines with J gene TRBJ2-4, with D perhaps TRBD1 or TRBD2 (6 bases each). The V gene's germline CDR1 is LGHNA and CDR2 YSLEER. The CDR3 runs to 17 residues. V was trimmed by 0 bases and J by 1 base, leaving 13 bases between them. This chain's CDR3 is CASSQDGGGMAKNIQYF. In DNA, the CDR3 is TGCGCCAGCAGCCAAGATGGGGGCGGGATGGCCAAAAACATTCAGTACTTC.

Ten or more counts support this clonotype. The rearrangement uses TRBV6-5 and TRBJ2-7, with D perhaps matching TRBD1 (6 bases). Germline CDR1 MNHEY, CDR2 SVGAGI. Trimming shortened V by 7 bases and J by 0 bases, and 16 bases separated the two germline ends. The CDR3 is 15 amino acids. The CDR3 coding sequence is TGTGCCAGCACCGACGTCCGGACAGTCTCCTACGAGCAGTACTTC. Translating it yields CASTDVRTVSYEQYF.

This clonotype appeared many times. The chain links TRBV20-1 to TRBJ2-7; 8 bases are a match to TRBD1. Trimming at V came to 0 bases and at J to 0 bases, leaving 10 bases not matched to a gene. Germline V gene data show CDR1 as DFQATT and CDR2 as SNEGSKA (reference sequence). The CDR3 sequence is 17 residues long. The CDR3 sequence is CSARDLPRTGSSYEQYF. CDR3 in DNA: TGCAGTGCTAGAGATCTTCCGCGGACAGGGAGCTCCTACGAGCAGTACTTC.

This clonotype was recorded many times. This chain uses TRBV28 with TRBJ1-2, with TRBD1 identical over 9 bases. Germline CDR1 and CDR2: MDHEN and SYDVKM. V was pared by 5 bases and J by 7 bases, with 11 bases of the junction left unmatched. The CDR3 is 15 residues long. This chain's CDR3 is CASSANTGGALGYTF. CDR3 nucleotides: TGTGCCAGCAGTGCCAACACAGGGGGCGCGCTTGGCTACACCTTC.

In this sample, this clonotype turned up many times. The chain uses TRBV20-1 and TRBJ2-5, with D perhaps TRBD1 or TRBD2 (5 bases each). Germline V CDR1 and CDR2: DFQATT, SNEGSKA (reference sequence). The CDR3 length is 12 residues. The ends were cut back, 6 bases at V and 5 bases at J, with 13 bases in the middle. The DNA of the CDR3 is TGCAGTGCCTCAGGGCCGGGGGAGACCCAGTACTTC. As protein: CSASGPGETQYF.

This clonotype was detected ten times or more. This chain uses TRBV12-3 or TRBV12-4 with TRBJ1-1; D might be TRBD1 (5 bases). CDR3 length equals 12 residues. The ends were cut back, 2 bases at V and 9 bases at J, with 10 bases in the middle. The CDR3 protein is CASSLWGTQAFF. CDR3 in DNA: TGTGCCAGCAGTTTATGGGGGACCCAAGCTTTCTTT.

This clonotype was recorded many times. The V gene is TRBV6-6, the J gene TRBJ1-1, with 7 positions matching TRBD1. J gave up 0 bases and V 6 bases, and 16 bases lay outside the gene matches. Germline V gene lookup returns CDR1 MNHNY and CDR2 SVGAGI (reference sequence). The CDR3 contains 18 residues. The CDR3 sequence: CASSVDRDSPLMNTEAFF. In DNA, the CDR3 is TGTGCCAGCAGCGTGGACCGGGACAGCCCCCTCATGAACACTGAAGCTTTCTTT.

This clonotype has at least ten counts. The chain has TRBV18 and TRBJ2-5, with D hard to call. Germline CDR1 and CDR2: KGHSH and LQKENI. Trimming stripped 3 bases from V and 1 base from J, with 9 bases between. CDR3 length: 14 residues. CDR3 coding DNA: TGTGCCAGCTCACCCTCGTTCGGCCAAGAGACCCAGTACTTC. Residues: CASSPSFGQETQYF.

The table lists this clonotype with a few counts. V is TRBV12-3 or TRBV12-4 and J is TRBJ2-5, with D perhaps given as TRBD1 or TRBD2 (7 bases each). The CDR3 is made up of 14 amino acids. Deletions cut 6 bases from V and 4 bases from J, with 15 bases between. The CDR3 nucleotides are TGTGCCAGCAGACCGACAGGGAGGGGAGAGACCCAGTACTTC. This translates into CASRPTGRGETQYF.

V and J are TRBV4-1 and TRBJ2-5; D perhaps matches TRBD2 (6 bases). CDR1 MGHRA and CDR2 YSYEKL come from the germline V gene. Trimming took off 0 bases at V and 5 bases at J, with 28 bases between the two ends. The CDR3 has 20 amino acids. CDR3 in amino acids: CASSQDVLVLDYPRGETQYF. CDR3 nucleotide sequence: TGCGCCAGCAGCCAAGATGTTTTGGTATTGGACTACCCCCGTGGGGAGACCCAGTACTTC.

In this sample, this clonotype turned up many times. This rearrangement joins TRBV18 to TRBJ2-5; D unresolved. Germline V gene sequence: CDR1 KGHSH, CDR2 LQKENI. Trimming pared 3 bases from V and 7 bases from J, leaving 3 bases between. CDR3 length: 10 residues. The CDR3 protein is CASSPLTQYF. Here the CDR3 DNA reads TGTGCCAGCTCACCTTTGACCCAGTACTTC. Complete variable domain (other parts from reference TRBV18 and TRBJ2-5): NAGVMQNPRHLVRRRGQEARLRCSPMKGHSHVYWYRQLPEEGLKFMVYLQKENIIDESGMPKERFSAEFPKEGPSILRIQQVVRGDSAAYFCASSPLTQYFGPGTRLLVL.

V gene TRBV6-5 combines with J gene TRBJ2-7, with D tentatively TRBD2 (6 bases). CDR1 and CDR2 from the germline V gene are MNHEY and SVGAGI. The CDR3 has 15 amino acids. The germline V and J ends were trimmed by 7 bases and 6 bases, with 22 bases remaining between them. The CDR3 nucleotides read TGTGCCAGCAAGTTCGGGGGACGAGAAGCGGCCGAGCAGTACTTC. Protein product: CASKFGGREAAEQYF.